The entry below describes one T cell receptor beta chain. Only in-frame clones appear in the TCRdb table, and some are missing; sequencing was by immunoSEQ multiplex PCR. The sample carries approximately 210,000 clones, around 86% recorded once. There are 17 residues in the CDR3. V shed 3 bases, J shed 4 bases, and the junction held 13 bases outside the gene matches. Germline-derived CDR1 and CDR2 are SGDLS and YYNGEE. This entry is derived from a study of blood T cell repertoires in COVID-19. Input material: PBMCs or T cells enriched from blood (not recorded which). The chain employs TRBV9 and TRBJ2-1, with TRBD1 matching over 7 bases. This receptor was identified in a young man in a cohort exposed to, infected with or recovered from COVID-19 (not recorded which). DNA of the CDR3: TGTGCCAGCAGCGCGGAGGTCCAGGGGGTGTGGTACAATGAGCAGTTCTTC. It yields the protein CASSAEVQGVWYNEQFF. Looking up the rest from reference TRBV9 and TRBJ2-1 gives the full variable domain: DSGVTQTPKHLITATGQRVTLRCSPRSGDLSVYWYQQSLDQGLQFLIQYYNGEERAKGNILERFSAQQFPDLHSELNLSSLELGDSALYFCASSAEVQGVWYNEQFFGPGTRLTVL.